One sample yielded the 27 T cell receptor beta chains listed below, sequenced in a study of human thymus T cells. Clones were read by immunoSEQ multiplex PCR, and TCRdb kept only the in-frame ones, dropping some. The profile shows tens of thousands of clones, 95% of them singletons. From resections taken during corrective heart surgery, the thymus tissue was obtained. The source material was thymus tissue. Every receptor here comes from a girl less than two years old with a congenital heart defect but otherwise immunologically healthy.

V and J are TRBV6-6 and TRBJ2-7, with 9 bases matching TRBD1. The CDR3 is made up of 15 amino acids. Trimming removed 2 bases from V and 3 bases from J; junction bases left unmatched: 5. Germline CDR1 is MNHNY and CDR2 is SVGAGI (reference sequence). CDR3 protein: CASSYDRDRDYEQYF. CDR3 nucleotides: TGTGCCAGCAGTTACGACCGGGACAGGGACTACGAGCAGTACTTC.

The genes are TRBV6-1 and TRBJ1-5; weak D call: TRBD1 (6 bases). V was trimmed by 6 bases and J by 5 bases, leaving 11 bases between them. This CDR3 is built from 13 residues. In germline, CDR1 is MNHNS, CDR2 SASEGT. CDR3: CASSQYRDQPQHF. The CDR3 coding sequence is TGTGCCAGCAGCCAATACAGGGATCAGCCCCAGCATTTT.

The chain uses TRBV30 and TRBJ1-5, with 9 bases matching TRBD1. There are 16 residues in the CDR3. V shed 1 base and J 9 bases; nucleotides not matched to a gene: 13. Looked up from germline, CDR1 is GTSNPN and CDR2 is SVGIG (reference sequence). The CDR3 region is CAWSANSGTGRRPQHF. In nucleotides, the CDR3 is TGTGCCTGGAGTGCCAACTCGGGGACAGGGAGAAGGCCCCAGCATTTT.

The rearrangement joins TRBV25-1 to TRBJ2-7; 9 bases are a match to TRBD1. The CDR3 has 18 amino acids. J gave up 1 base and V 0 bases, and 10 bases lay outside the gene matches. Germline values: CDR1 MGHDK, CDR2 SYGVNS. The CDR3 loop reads CASSEYPVTGTGSYEQYF. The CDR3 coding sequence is TGTGCCAGCAGTGAATATCCCGTGACCGGGACAGGGTCCTACGAGCAGTACTTC.

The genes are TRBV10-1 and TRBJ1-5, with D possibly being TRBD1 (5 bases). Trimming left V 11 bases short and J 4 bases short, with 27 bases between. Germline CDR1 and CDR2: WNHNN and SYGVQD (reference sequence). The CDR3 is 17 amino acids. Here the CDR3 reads CALIRSSGDCRNQPQHF. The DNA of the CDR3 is TGCGCCCTCATTAGGAGTTCGGGGGATTGCCGGAATCAGCCCCAGCATTTT.

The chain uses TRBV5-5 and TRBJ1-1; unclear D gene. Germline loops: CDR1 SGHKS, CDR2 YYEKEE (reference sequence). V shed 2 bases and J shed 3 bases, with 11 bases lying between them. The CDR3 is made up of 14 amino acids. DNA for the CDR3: TGTGCCAGCAGCTTTCCTGAAGGGTACACTGAAGCTTTCTTT. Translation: CASSFPEGYTEAFF.

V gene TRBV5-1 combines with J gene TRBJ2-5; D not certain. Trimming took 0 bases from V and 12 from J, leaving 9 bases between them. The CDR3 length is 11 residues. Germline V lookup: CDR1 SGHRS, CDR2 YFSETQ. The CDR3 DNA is TGCGCCAGCAGCTTGGGGCGGAGCGAGTACTTC. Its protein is CASSLGRSEYF.

The CDR3 protein is CASSQDNGLLDTQYF. The CDR3 coding sequence is TGTGCCAGCAGCCAAGATAATGGCCTACTAGATACGCAGTATTTT. V is TRBV14 and J is TRBJ2-3; no definite D call. The ends were cut back, 0 bases at V and 5 bases at J, with 12 bases in the middle. Germline loops: CDR1 SGHDN, CDR2 FVKESK. The length of the CDR3 is 15 residues. The variable domain in full, completed from reference TRBV14 and TRBJ2-3, reads EAGVTQFPSHSVIEKGQTVTLRCDPISGHDNLYWYRRVMGKEIKFLLHFVKESKQDESGMPNNRFLAERTGGTYSTLKVQPAELEDSGVYFCASSQDNGLLDTQYFGPGTRLTVL.

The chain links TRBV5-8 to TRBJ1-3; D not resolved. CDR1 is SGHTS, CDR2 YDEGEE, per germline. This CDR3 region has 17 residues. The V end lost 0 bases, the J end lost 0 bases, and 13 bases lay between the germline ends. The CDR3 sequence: CASSLEMDRFSGNTIYF. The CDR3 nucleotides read TGTGCCAGCAGCTTGGAAATGGACCGATTCTCTGGAAACACCATATATTTT.

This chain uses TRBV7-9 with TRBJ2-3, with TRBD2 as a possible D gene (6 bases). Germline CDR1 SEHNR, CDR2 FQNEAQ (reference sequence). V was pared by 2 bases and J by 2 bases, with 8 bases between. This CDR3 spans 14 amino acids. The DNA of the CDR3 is TGTGCCAGCAGCTTACGGGGGATCACAGATACGCAGTATTTT. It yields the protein CASSLRGITDTQYF.

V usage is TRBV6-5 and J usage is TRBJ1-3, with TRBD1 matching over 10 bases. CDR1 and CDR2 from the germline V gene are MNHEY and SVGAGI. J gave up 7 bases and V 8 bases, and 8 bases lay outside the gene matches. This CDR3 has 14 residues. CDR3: CASGLRQGANTIYF. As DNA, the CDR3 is TGTGCCAGCGGCTTAAGACAGGGGGCGAACACCATATATTTT.

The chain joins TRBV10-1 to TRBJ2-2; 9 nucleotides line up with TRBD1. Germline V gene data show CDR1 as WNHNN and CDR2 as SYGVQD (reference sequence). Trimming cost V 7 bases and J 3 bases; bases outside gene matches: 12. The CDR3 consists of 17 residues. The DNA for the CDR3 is TGCGCCAGCACCCCGGACAGGGGCGTTTTAGACACCGGGGAGCTGTTTTTT. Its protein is CASTPDRGVLDTGELFF.

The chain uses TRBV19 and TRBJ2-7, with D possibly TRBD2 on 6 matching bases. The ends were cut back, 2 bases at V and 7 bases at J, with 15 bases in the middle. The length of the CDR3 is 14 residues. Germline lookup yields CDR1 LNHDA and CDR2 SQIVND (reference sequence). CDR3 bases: TGTGCCAGTAGTATAAGACTAGGGCTTGGGGAGCAGTACTTC. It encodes CASSIRLGLGEQYF.

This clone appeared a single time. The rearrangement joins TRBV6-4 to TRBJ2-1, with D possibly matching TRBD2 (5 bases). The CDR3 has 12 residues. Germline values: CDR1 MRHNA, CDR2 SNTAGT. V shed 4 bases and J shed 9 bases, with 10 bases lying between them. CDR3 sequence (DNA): TGTGCCAGCAGTGGCCCCGAGGGTGAGCAGTTCTTC. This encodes CASSGPEGEQFF.

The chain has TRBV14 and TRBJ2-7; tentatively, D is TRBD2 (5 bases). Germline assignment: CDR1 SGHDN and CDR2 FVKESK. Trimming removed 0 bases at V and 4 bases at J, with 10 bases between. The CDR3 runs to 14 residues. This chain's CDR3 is CASSQDPGIYEQYF. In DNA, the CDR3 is TGTGCCAGCAGCCAAGATCCGGGGATATACGAGCAGTACTTC. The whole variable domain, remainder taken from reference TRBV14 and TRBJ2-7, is EAGVTQFPSHSVIEKGQTVTLRCDPISGHDNLYWYRRVMGKEIKFLLHFVKESKQDESGMPNNRFLAERTGGTYSTLKVQPAELEDSGVYFCASSQDPGIYEQYFGPGTRLTVT.

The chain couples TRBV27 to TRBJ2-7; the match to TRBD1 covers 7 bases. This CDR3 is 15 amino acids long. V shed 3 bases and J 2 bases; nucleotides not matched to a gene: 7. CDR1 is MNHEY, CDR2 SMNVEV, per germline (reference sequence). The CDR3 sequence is CASSLRGQTPYEQYF. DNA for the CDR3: TGTGCCAGCAGTTTGAGGGGACAGACCCCCTACGAGCAGTACTTC.

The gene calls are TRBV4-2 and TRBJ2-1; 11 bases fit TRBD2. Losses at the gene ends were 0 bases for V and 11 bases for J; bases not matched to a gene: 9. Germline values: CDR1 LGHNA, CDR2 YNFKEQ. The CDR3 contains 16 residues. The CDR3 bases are TGTGCCAGCAGCCAAGACCCGCTAGCGGGAGGACCCAAGCAGTTCTTC. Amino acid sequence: CASSQDPLAGGPKQFF.

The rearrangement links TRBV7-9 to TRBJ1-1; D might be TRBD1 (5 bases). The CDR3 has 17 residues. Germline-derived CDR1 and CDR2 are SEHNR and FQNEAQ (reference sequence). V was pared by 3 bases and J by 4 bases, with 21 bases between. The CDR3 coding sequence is TGTGCCAGCAGCTTGGAGGGCCTAGGGGCCCGTGGCACTGAAGCTTTCTTT. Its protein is CASSLEGLGARGTEAFF.

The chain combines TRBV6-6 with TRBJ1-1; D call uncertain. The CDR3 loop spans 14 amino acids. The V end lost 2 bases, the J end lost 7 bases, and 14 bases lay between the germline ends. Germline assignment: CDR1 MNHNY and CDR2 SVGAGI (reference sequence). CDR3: CASSYGVASREAFF. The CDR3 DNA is TGTGCCAGCAGTTACGGGGTGGCGTCTCGTGAAGCTTTCTTT.

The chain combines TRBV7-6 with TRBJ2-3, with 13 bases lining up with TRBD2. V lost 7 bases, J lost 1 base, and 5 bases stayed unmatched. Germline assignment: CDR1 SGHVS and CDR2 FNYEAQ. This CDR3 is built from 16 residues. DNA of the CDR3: TGTGCCAGCACCCGTGGACTAGCGGGAGGCACAGATACGCAGTATTTT. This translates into CASTRGLAGGTDTQYF.

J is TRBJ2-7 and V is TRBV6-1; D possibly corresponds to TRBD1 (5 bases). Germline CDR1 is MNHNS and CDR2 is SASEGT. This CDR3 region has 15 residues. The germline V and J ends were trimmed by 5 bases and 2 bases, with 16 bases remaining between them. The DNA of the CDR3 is TGTGCCAGCAGTCCAAAGGGGTTATCTACCTACGAGCAGTACTTC. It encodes CASSPKGLSTYEQYF.

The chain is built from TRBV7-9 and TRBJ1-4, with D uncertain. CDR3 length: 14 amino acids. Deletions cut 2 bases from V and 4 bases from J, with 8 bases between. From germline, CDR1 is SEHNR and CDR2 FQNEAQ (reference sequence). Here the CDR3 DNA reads TGTGCCAGCAGCTTAAGCAGCCTTAATGAAAAACTGTTTTTT. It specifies CASSLSSLNEKLFF. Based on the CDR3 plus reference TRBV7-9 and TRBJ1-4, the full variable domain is DTGVSQNPRHKITKRGQNVTFRCDPISEHNRLYWYRQTLGQGPEFLTYFQNEAQLEKSRLLSDRFSAERPKGSFSTLEIQRTEQGDSAMYLCASSLSSLNEKLFFGSGTQLSVL.

The CDR3 DNA reads as TGTGCCAGCAGCGACGAGGGGGCAGAGGGCTACGAGCAGTACTTC. Translation: CASSDEGAEGYEQYF. The chain joins TRBV5-8 to TRBJ2-7; 7 bases are a match to TRBD1. V dropped 4 bases and J dropped 3; count of bases not matched to a gene: 10. This CDR3 has 15 amino acids. CDR1 SGHTS and CDR2 YDEGEE come from the germline V gene.

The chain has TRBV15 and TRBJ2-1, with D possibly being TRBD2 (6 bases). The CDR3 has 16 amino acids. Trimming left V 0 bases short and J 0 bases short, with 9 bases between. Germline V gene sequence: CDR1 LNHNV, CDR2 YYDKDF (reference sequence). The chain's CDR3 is CATSREGSGSYNEQFF. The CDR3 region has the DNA TGTGCCACCAGCAGAGAAGGTAGCGGCTCCTACAATGAGCAGTTCTTC. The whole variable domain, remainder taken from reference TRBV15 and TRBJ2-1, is DAMVIQNPRYQVTQFGKPVTLSCSQTLNHNVMYWYQQKSSQAPKLLFHYYDKDFNNEADTPDNFQSRRPNTSFCFLDIRSPGLGDTAMYLCATSREGSGSYNEQFFGPGTRLTVL.

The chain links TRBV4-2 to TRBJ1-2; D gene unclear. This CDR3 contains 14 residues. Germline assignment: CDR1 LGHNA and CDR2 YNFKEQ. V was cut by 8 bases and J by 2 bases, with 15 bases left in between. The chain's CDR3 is CASRRQAPNYGYTF. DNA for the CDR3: TGTGCCAGCCGCCGCCAGGCGCCGAACTATGGCTACACCTTC.

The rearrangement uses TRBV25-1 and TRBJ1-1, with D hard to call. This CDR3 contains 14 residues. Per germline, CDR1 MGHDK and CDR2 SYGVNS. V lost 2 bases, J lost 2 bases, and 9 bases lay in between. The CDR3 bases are TGTGCCAGCAGTGAAGAGGTCCCCAACACTGAAGCTTTCTTT. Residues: CASSEEVPNTEAFF.

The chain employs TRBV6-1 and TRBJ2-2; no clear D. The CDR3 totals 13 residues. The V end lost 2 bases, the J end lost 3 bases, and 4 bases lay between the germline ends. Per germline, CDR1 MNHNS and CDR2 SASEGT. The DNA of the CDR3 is TGTGCCAGCAGTGAACTTGACACCGGGGAGCTGTTTTTT. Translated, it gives CASSELDTGELFF.